Following are 29 T cell receptor beta chains from one sample sequenced in a study of TIL therapy for anti-PD-1-resistant metastatic lung cancer. The libraries were made with immunoSEQ v3. Libraries were prepared by immunoSEQ multiplex PCR; TCRdb keeps only in-frame clonotypes and omits some of them. In the table there are approximately 92,000 clones, 50% to 70% of which are singletons. Time point reported: pre-treatment sample, taken before nivolumab and TIL therapy. Pleural nodules or supraclavicular lymph nodes made up most of the excised metastases sampled. The sequences come from tumor tissue, collected at baseline. Source of these receptors: a person aged 25 to 85 with non-small cell lung cancer.

The CDR3 protein is CASSWVGLVNTEAFF. CDR3 bases: TGCGCCAGCAGCTGGGTTGGCCTGGTGAACACTGAAGCTTTCTTT. The chain uses TRBV5-1 and TRBJ1-1; D remains unclear. The length of the CDR3 is 15 residues. Trimming removed 3 bases at V and 0 bases at J, with 12 bases between. Germline lookup yields CDR1 SGHRS and CDR2 YFSETQ.

The chain employs TRBV19 and TRBJ2-2, with TRBD1 matching 7 bases. V dropped 7 bases and J dropped 5; count of bases not matched to a gene: 7. Germline V CDR1 and CDR2: LNHDA, SQIVND (reference sequence). CDR3 size: 14 residues. The CDR3 nucleotides are TGTGCCAGTAACCGGGGACAGAGGACCGGGGAGCTGTTTTTT. Encoded protein: CASNRGQRTGELFF.

The V and J genes are TRBV19 and TRBJ2-1, with 8 bases aligning to TRBD2. Germline values: CDR1 LNHDA, CDR2 SQIVND (reference sequence). This CDR3 region has 17 residues. Trimming cost V 5 bases and J 7 bases; bases outside gene matches: 16. In DNA, the CDR3 is TGTGCCAGTAGTCCTCGGGGGGGGAGAAAGCTATATAATGAGCAGTTCTTC. It codes for CASSPRGGRKLYNEQFF. The full variable domain, completed using reference TRBV19 and TRBJ2-1, is DGGITQSPKYLFRKEGQNVTLSCEQNLNHDAMYWYRQDPGQGLRLIYYSQIVNDFQKGDIAEGYSVSREKKESFPLTVTSAQKNPTAFYLCASSPRGGRKLYNEQFFGPGTRLTVL.

This clone has a handful of counts. The chain combines TRBV5-6 with TRBJ1-6; D gene unclear. This CDR3 is 16 amino acids long. V lost 0 bases and J 7 bases, leaving 14 bases between the germline ends. Germline loops: CDR1 SGHDT, CDR2 YYEEEE. The CDR3 nucleotides read TGTGCCAGCAGCTTGGTGGGCAGGCTGGAGAATTCACCCCTCCACTTT. This sequence encodes CASSLVGRLENSPLHF. Full variable domain (missing parts from reference TRBV5-6 and TRBJ1-6): DAGVTQSPTHLIKTRGQQVTLRCSPKSGHDTVSWYQQALGQGPQFIFQYYEEEERQRGNFPDRFSGHQFPNYSSELNVNALLLGDSALYLCASSLVGRLENSPLHFGNGTRLTVT.

As regards this clone: Distinct nucleotide sequences in the sample also encode this CDR3. V gene TRBV6-5 combines with J gene TRBJ2-7; D is perhaps TRBD2 (6 bases). The CDR3 length is 13 residues. Per germline, CDR1 MNHEY and CDR2 SVGAGI. Trimming pared 9 bases from V and 0 bases from J, leaving 12 bases between. The CDR3 loop is CASSYSGSYEQYF. CDR3 nucleotide sequence: TGTGCCAGTAGCTATAGCGGCTCCTACGAGCAGTACTTC.

There are a few counts of this clone. The rearrangement links TRBV7-2 to TRBJ2-7, with 10 bases aligning to TRBD2. CDR1 SGHTA and CDR2 FQGNSA come from the germline V gene. This CDR3 contains 13 residues. The CDR3 region is CATGLAVSYEQYF. In nucleotides, the CDR3 is TGTGCGACCGGACTAGCGGTTTCTTACGAGCAGTACTTC. Filled out from reference TRBV7-2 and TRBJ2-7, the complete variable domain reads GAGVSQSPSNKVTEKGKDVELRCDPISGHTALYWYRQSLGQGLEFLIYFQGNSAPDKSGLPSDRFSAERTGGSVSTLTIQRTQQEDSAVYLCATGLAVSYEQYFGPGTRLTVT.

V is TRBV6-1 and J is TRBJ2-6, with D perhaps matching TRBD1 or TRBD2 (6 bases each). The germline CDR1 and CDR2 sequences are MNHNS and SASEGT. There are 16 residues in the CDR3. V lost 2 bases, J lost 4 bases, and 12 bases lay in between. CDR3 in amino acids: CASSEWWGAGANVLTF. Written as DNA, the CDR3 is TGTGCCAGCAGTGAATGGTGGGGGGCAGGGGCCAACGTCCTGACTTTC.

The chain links TRBV6-5 to TRBJ1-5; D unresolved. V was shortened by 10 bases and J by 4 bases, with 14 bases between the two germline ends. There are 13 residues in the CDR3. Germline V gives CDR1 MNHEY, CDR2 SVGAGI. The CDR3, as DNA: TGTGCCACCCAGGAGGTGGCAAATCAGCCCCAGCATTTT. Translation gives CATQEVANQPQHF.

V and J are TRBV27 and TRBJ2-7, with 11 bases aligning to TRBD1. Losses at the gene ends were 5 bases for V and 2 bases for J; bases not matched to a gene: 2. The CDR3 runs 14 residues. Per germline, CDR1 MNHEY and CDR2 SMNVEV (reference sequence). CDR3 loop: CASSRDRGTYEQYF. The CDR3 DNA reads TGTGCCAGCAGTCGGGACAGGGGGACCTACGAGCAGTACTTC.

The chain has TRBV29-1 and TRBJ2-5; TRBD2 agrees at 11 bases. Trimming took 5 bases from V and 2 from J; bases not matched to a gene: 7. The CDR3 is 15 amino acids. Germline CDR1 and CDR2: SQVTM and ANQGSEA. CDR3 sequence reads: CSVFIAGGIQETQYF. The CDR3 nucleotides are TGCAGCGTTTTTATAGCGGGAGGGATACAAGAGACCCAGTACTTC.

This sequence joins TRBV24-1 and TRBJ2-3; 8 bases line up with TRBD1. V was pared by 0 bases and J by 0 bases, with 4 bases of the junction left unmatched. The CDR3 runs to 17 residues. CDR1 is KGHDR and CDR2 is SFDVKD in the germline V gene. The CDR3 is CATSDLVQGASTDTQYF. The CDR3 DNA sequence: TGTGCCACCAGTGATTTGGTTCAGGGGGCGAGCACAGATACGCAGTATTTT.

CDR3 DNA sequence: TGCGCCAGCAGCTTGGCATTTACTAGCGGGAGCGGAGATACGCAGTATTTT. Translating it yields CASSLAFTSGSGDTQYF. The J gene is TRBJ2-3, the V gene TRBV5-1; 11 bases are shared with TRBD2. The CDR3 is 17 amino acids. After removal of 0 bases from V and 5 bases from J, the junction contained 8 bases not matched to a gene. Germline V gene lookup returns CDR1 SGHRS and CDR2 YFSETQ.

The rearrangement links TRBV11-3 to TRBJ2-2; no reliable D call. Trimming stripped 1 base from V and 7 bases from J, with 10 bases between. The germline V gene has CDR1 SGHNT and CDR2 YENEEA. The CDR3 extends over 14 amino acids. CDR3 DNA sequence: TGTGCCAGCAGCTTAGTAAGGTCCGGCGGGGAGCTGTTTTTT. Translated, it gives CASSLVRSGGELFF.

This clone was recorded a few times. V gene TRBV7-9 combines with J gene TRBJ2-7; maybe TRBD1 (5 bases). This CDR3 is built from 12 residues. The germline CDR1 and CDR2 sequences are SEHNR and FQNEAQ (reference sequence). The germline V and J ends were trimmed by 1 base and 6 bases, with 7 bases remaining between them. CDR3 region: CASSLGQFEQYF. CDR3 DNA sequence: TGTGCCAGCAGCTTAGGACAGTTCGAGCAGTACTTC.

This chain uses TRBV19 with TRBJ1-5; D is ambiguous. This CDR3 region has 16 residues. V lost 3 bases and J lost 0, with 12 bases in between. Germline V gene sequence: CDR1 LNHDA, CDR2 SQIVND (reference sequence). The CDR3 is CASSILAYSSNQPQHF. CDR3 in DNA: TGTGCCAGTAGTATTCTGGCCTACAGTAGCAATCAGCCCCAGCATTTT.

This clone was detected once. V is TRBV30 and J is TRBJ1-3; D unclear. Germline loops: CDR1 GTSNPN, CDR2 SVGIG (reference sequence). Trimming cost V 0 bases and J 0 bases, with 6 bases left between them. This CDR3 contains 14 residues. CDR3 region: CAWSVGFSGNTIYF. The CDR3 bases are TGTGCCTGGAGTGTAGGGTTCTCTGGAAACACCATATATTTT.

V usage is TRBV30 and J usage is TRBJ1-3; no reliable D call. The CDR3 runs to 10 residues. Germline-derived CDR1 and CDR2 are GTSNPN and SVGIG (reference sequence). V was shortened by 5 bases and J by 3 bases, with 2 bases between the two germline ends. The CDR3 nucleotides are TGTGCCTGGTTTGGAAACACCATATATTTT. Translation: CAWFGNTIYF.

J is TRBJ1-1 and V is TRBV7-2; the D is unclear. The CDR3 has 14 amino acids. Germline V gene sequence: CDR1 SGHTA, CDR2 FQGNSA. The V and J ends lost 1 base and 1 base respectively, with 7 bases between them. The CDR3 bases are TGTGCCAGCAGCTTAGTTGGTGCGAACACTGAAGCTTTCTTT. Its protein product is CASSLVGANTEAFF.

This clone has a handful of counts. The rearrangement uses TRBV6-2 or TRBV6-3 and TRBJ1-1; 10 bases are shared with TRBD1. The J segment lost 10 bases and the V segment lost 4 bases, leaving 3 bases of the junction unmatched. CDR1 is MNHEY, CDR2 SVGEGT, per germline. The CDR3 length is 12 residues. The CDR3 DNA follows: TGTGCCAGCAGTTTTCGGGACAGGGGAGCTTTCTTT. Amino acids: CASSFRDRGAFF.

The chain is built from TRBV7-9 and TRBJ2-1; 10 bases match TRBD2. Germline CDR1 is SEHNR and CDR2 is FQNEAQ (reference sequence). The length of the CDR3 is 17 residues. The V gene end was trimmed by 5 bases and the J gene end by 0 bases; junction bases not matched to a gene: 7. The CDR3 nucleotides read TGTGCCAGCAGCCTACTAAGCGGGGGGGGCTCCTACAATGAGCAGTTCTTC. It yields the protein CASSLLSGGGSYNEQFF.

This clone was counted only a few times. The chain uses TRBV24-1 and TRBJ2-1, with D tentatively TRBD2 (5 bases). With 4 bases removed from V and 15 bases from J, the gap between germline ends came to 15 bases. CDR1 and CDR2 (germline): KGHDR, SFDVKD. The CDR3 has 12 amino acids. The CDR3 DNA reads as TGTGCCACCAGTGAGGAGACGTCGAGGGCGTTCTTC. Its translation is CATSEETSRAFF.

V is TRBV6-6 and J is TRBJ2-2; D is possibly TRBD2 (6 bases). V lost 3 bases to trimming and J lost 6 bases, with 17 bases between them. Germline CDR1 and CDR2: MNHNY and SVGAGI (reference sequence). This CDR3 region has 16 residues. The CDR3 region is CASSYLVGRSAGELFF. The CDR3 DNA is TGTGCCAGCAGTTATTTAGTCGGGAGATCAGCCGGGGAGCTGTTTTTT.

This clone showed up just once. V gene TRBV9 combines with J gene TRBJ1-2, with 9 positions matching TRBD1. Germline CDR1 and CDR2: SGDLS and YYNGEE. The CDR3 loop spans 15 amino acids. The J segment lost 0 bases and the V segment lost 3 bases, leaving 3 bases of the junction unmatched. As DNA, the CDR3 is TGTGCCAGCAGCGCGGGACAGGGAGCTAACTATGGCTACACCTTC. It yields the protein CASSAGQGANYGYTF.

The V and J genes are TRBV7-2 and TRBJ2-5; TRBD2 agrees at 15 bases. CDR1 and CDR2 (germline): SGHTA, FQGNSA. The J segment lost 2 bases and the V segment lost 4 bases, leaving 2 bases of the junction unmatched. The CDR3 runs to 16 residues. CDR3 residues: CASSSGLAGGQETQYF. DNA for the CDR3: TGTGCCAGCAGCTCCGGACTAGCGGGAGGGCAAGAGACCCAGTACTTC.

The chain links TRBV5-1 to TRBJ2-1, with TRBD2 matching over 12 bases. CDR1 SGHRS and CDR2 YFSETQ come from the germline V gene. J gave up 6 bases and V 4 bases, and 5 bases lay outside the gene matches. This CDR3 region has 15 residues. The CDR3 loop reads CASSTLAGGFNEQFF. CDR3 bases: TGCGCCAGCAGCACACTAGCGGGAGGTTTCAATGAGCAGTTCTTC. Filled out from reference TRBV5-1 and TRBJ2-1, the complete variable domain reads KAGVTQTPRYLIKTRGQQVTLSCSPISGHRSVSWYQQTPGQGLQFLFEYFSETQRNKGNFPGRFSGRQFSNSRSEMNVSTLELGDSALYLCASSTLAGGFNEQFFGPGTRLTVL.

This clone was counted only a few times. This chain uses TRBV7-6 with TRBJ1-1; D might be TRBD1 (5 bases). Trimming stripped 2 bases from V and 5 bases from J, with 9 bases between. The germline gives CDR1 SGHVS, CDR2 FNYEAQ. The CDR3 has 13 amino acids. CDR3 amino acids: CASSLSRGTEAFF. The CDR3 nucleotides read TGTGCCAGCAGCTTAAGTCGGGGGACTGAAGCTTTCTTT.

The V call is TRBV27, the J call TRBJ1-2; D gene unclear. There are 13 residues in the CDR3. Germline loops: CDR1 MNHEY, CDR2 SMNVEV (reference sequence). V lost 0 bases, J lost 1 base, and 3 bases lay in between. This CDR3 is CASSLSINYGYTF. The CDR3 DNA follows: TGTGCCAGCAGTTTATCGATTAACTATGGCTACACCTTC.

This chain joins TRBV5-3 and TRBJ2-5; 16 bases align to TRBD2. TRBV5-3 is treated as an ORF (open reading frame) with a function not yet certain. CDR3 length equals 18 residues. Trimming took 2 bases from V and 5 from J; bases not matched to a gene: 9. CDR3 region: CARSFTGTSGGAQETQYF. CDR3 bases: TGTGCCAGAAGCTTTACCGGGACTAGCGGGGGGGCCCAGGAGACCCAGTACTTC.

The CDR3 DNA reads TGTGCCAGCAGACGACCTCCGGGACAGGGACCCTATGGCTACACCTTC. Translation: CASRRPPGQGPYGYTF. V usage is TRBV11-2 and J usage is TRBJ1-2, with TRBD1 matching 9 bases. The ends lost 6 bases at V and 4 bases at J; junction bases unmatched: 12. CDR1 is SGHAT, CDR2 FQNNGV, per germline. This CDR3 has 16 amino acids.